This T cell receptor beta chain was observed in a study of blood T cell repertoires in COVID-19. Study overall: The study drew acute and convalescent COVID-19 samples from the United States, Italy and Spain. PBMCs, B-cell-depleted T cells, or T cells provided the cDNA or gDNA that made up the material.

Source study methods: Counts of nucleated cells, estimated from reference gene primer amplification, were obtained. The assay was immunoSEQ multiplex PCR, and TCRdb's table has in-frame clones only and misses some. V and J calls and clone size are given by that table; D and trimming were obtained from the DNA. The data contain under 200,000 clones, about 85% of them singletons. The source of this sequence is a woman of 80 years or more with acute or convalescent COVID-19. Sequencing was carried out using peripheral blood.

CDR3 sequence: CSATLILSGGFNTGELFF. In DNA form, the CDR3 reads TGCAGCGCCACGCTTATCCTGAGCGGGGGGTTTAACACCGGGGAGCTGTTTTTT. The chain has TRBV29-1 and TRBJ2-2; TRBD2 agrees at 9 bases. Trimming cost V 7 bases and J 2 bases; bases outside gene matches: 17. This CDR3 region has 18 residues. Germline CDR1 reads SQVTM; CDR2 reads ANQGSEA.